This T cell receptor (beta chain) was identified during a study of blood T cell repertoires in COVID-19. Study-level background: The study drew acute and convalescent COVID-19 samples from the United States, Italy and Spain. PBMCs, B-cell-depleted T cells, or T cells were the source of the cDNA or gDNA that made up the material.

The germline V and J ends were trimmed by 2 bases and 3 bases, with 8 bases remaining between them. Germline lookup yields CDR1 MNHNS and CDR2 SASEGT. The CDR3 sequence is 13 residues long. Study processing details: Reference gene primer amplification gave estimated nucleated cell counts. The repertoire was sequenced with immunoSEQ multiplex PCR; TCRdb's copy has only in-frame clones and lacks some. The V and J calls and clone size are taken from that table; D and trimming were inferred from the DNA. The data contain approximately 190,000 clones, approximately 84% of them singletons. Material: peripheral blood. The V call is TRBV6-1, the J call TRBJ2-7; D gene unclear. The sequence was obtained from a man older than 75 with acute or convalescent COVID-19. The CDR3 region has the DNA TGTGCCAGCAGTGAAATGCACAACTACGAGCAGTACGTC. Protein sequence: CASSEMHNYEQYV.